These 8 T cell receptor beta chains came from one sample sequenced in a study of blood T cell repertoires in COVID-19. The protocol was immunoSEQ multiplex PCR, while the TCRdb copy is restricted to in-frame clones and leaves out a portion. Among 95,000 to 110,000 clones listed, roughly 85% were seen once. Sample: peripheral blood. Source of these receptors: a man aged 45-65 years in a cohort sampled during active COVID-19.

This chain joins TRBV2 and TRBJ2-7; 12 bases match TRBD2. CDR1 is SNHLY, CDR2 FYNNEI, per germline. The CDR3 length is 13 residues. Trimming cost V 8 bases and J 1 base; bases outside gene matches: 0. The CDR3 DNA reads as TGTGCCAGCGGGACTAGCGGGTCCTACGAGCAGTACTTC. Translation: CASGTSGSYEQYF.

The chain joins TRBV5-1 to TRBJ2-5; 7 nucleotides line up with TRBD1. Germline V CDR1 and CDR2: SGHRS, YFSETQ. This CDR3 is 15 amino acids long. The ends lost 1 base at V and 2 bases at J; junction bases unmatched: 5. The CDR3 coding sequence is TGCGCCAGCAGCTTGCAAGGGGGCCTACAAGAGACCCAGTACTTC. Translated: CASSLQGGLQETQYF.

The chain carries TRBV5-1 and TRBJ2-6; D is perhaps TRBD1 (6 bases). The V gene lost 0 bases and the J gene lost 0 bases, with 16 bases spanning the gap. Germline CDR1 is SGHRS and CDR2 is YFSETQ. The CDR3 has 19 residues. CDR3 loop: CASSLDGRGGHSGANVLTF. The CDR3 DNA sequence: TGCGCCAGCAGCTTGGATGGCAGGGGTGGTCACTCTGGGGCCAACGTCCTGACTTTC.

The chain's CDR3 is CASSLQGPQVNTEAFF. In DNA form, the CDR3 reads TGTGCCAGCAGTTTGCAGGGGCCGCAGGTGAACACTGAAGCTTTCTTT. The V and J genes are TRBV6-5 and TRBJ1-1; D possibly corresponds to TRBD1 (6 bases). The germline gives CDR1 MNHEY, CDR2 SVGAGI. There are 16 residues in the CDR3. V dropped 4 bases and J dropped 0 bases, with 15 bases sitting between them.

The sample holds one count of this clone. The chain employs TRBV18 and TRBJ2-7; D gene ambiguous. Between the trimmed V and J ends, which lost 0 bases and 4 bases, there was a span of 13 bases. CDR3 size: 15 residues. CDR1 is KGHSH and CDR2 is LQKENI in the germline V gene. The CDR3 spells CASSPPVSALYEQYF. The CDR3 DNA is TGTGCCAGCTCACCACCGGTATCCGCCCTATACGAGCAGTACTTC.

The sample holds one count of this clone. CDR3 region: CASRSGTGRNTGELFF. CDR3 DNA sequence: TGTGCCAGCAGATCCGGGACAGGGAGGAACACCGGGGAGCTGTTTTTT. The chain uses TRBV7-9 and TRBJ2-2, with TRBD1 identical over 9 bases. CDR3 length: 16 residues. CDR1 SEHNR and CDR2 FQNEAQ come from the germline V gene (reference sequence). V was clipped by 6 bases and J by 1 base; unmatched bases: 6.

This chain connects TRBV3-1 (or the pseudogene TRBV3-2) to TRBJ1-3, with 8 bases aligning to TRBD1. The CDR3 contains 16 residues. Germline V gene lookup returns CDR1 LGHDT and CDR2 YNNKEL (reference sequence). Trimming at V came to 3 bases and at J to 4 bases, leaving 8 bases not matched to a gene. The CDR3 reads CASSHELDRAGNTIYF. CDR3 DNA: TGTGCCAGCAGCCACGAATTGGACAGGGCCGGAAACACCATATATTTT.

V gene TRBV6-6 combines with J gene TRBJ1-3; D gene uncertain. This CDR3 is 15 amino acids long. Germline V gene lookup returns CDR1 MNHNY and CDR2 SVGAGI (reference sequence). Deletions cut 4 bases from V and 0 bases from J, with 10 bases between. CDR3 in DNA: TGTGCCAGCAGTTCCTTAGGGAGCTCTGGAAACACCATATATTTT. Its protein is CASSSLGSSGNTIYF.